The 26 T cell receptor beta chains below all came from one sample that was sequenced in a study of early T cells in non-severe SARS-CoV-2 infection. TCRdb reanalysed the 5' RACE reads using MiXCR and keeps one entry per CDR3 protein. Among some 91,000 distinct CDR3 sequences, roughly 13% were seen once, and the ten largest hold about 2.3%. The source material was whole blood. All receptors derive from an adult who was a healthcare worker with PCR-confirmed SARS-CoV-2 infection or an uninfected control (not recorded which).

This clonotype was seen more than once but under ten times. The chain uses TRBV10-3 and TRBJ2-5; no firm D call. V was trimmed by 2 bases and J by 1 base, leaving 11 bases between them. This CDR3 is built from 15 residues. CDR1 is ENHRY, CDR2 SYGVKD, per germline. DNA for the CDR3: TGTGCCATCAGTGAGGGGCAGGCTACCCAAGAGACCCAGTACTTC. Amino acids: CAISEGQATQETQYF.

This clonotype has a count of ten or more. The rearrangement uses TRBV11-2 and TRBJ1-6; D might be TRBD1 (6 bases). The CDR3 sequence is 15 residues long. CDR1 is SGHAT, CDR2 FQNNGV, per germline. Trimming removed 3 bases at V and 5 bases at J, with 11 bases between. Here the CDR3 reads CASSFRQVHNSPLHF. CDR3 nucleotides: TGTGCCAGCAGCTTCCGACAGGTCCATAATTCACCCCTCCACTTT.

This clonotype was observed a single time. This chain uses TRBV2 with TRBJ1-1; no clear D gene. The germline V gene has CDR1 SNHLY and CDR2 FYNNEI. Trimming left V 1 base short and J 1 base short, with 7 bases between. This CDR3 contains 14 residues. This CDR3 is CASSEDRWNTEAFF. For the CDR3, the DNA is TGTGCCAGCAGTGAAGATAGATGGAACACTGAAGCTTTCTTT.

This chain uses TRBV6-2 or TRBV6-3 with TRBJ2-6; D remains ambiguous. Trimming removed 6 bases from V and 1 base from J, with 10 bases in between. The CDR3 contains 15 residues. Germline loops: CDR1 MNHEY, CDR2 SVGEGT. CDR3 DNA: TGTGCCAGCAGCAGACTGGGTTCTGGGGCCAACGTCCTGACTTTC. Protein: CASSRLGSGANVLTF.

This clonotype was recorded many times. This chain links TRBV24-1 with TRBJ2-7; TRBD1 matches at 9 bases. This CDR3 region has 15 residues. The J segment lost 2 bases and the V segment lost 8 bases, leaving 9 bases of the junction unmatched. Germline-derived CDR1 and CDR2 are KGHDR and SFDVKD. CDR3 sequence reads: CATTTRTGGPYEQYF. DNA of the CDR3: TGTGCCACCACTACCAGAACAGGGGGCCCCTACGAGCAGTACTTC.

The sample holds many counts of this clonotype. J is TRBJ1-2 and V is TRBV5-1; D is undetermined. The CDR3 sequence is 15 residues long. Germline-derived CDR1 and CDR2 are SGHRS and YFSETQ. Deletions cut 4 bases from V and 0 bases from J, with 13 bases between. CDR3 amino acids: CASSQTDGANYGYTF. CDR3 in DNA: TGCGCCAGCAGCCAGACGGACGGAGCTAACTATGGCTACACCTTC.

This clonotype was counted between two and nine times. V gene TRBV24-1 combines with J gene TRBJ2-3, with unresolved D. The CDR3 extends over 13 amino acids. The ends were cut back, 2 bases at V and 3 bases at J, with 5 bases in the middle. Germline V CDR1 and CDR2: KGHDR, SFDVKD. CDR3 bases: TGTGCCACCAGTGATTACTGGACAGATACGCAGTATTTT. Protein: CATSDYWTDTQYF.

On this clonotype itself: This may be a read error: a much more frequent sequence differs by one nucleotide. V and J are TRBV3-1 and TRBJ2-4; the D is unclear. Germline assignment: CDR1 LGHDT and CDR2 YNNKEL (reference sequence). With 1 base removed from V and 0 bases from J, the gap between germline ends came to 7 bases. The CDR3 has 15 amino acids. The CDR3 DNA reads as TGTGCCAGCAGCCAAGGGGAAACAGCCAAAAACATTCAGTACTTC. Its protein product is CASSQGETAKNIQYF. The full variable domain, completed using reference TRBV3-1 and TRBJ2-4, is DTAVSQTPKYLVTQMGNDKSIKCEQNLGHDTMYWYKQDSKKFLKIMFSYNNKELIINETVPNRFSPKSPDKAHLNLHINSLELGDSAVYFCASSQGETAKNIQYFGAGTRLSVL.

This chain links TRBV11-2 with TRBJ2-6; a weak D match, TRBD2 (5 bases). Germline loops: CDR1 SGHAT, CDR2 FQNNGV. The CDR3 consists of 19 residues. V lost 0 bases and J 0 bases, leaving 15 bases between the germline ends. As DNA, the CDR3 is TGTGCCAGCAGCTTAGATTGGGTAGCGCGAGCCTCTGGGGCCAACGTCCTGACTTTC. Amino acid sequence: CASSLDWVARASGANVLTF.

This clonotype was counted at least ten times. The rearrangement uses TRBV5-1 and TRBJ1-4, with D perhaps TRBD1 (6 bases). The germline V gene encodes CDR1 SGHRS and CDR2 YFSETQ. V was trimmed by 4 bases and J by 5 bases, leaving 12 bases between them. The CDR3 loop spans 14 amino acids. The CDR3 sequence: CASSPGQKNEKLFF. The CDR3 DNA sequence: TGCGCCAGCAGCCCAGGACAGAAGAATGAAAAACTGTTTTTT.

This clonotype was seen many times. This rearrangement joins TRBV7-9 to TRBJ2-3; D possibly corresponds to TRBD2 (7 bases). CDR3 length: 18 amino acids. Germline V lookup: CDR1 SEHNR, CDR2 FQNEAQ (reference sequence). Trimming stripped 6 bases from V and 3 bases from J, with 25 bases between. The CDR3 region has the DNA TGTGCCAGCAGTTTTGTCCCTTACAGGGAGGGGAGAACAGATACGCAGTATTTT. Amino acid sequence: CASSFVPYREGRTDTQYF.

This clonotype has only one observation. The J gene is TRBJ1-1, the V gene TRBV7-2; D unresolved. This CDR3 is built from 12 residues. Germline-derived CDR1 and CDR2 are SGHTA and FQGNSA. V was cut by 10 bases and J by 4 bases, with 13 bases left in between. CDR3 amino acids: CAIGERGTEAFF. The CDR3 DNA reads TGTGCCATCGGGGAACGGGGCACTGAAGCTTTCTTT.

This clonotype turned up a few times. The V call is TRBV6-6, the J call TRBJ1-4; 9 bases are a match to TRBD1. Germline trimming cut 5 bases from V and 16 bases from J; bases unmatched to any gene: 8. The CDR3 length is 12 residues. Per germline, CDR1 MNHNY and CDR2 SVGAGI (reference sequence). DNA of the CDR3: TGTGCCAGCAGTGGCCGGGACAGGGTTCAGTTTTTT. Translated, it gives CASSGRDRVQFF.

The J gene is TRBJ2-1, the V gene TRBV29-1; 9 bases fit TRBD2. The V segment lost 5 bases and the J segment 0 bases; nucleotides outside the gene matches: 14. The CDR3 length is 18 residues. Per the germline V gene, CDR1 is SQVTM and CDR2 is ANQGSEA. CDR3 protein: CSVRFLAGVLSSYNEQFF. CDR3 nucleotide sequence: TGCAGCGTTCGGTTTTTAGCGGGGGTCCTAAGCTCCTACAATGAGCAGTTCTTC.

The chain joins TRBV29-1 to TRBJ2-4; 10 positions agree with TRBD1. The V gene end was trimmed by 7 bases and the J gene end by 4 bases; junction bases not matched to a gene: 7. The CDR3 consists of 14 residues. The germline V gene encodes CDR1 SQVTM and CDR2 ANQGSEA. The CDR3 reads CSGQGGQGKNIQYF. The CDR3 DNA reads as TGCAGCGGCCAGGGGGGACAGGGGAAAAACATTCAGTACTTC. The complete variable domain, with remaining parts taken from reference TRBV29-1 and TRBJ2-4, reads SAVISQKPSRDICQRGTSLTIQCQVDSQVTMMFWYRQQPGQSLTLIATANQGSEATYESGFVIDKFPISRPNLTFSTLTVSNMSPEDSSIYLCSGQGGQGKNIQYFGAGTRLSVL.

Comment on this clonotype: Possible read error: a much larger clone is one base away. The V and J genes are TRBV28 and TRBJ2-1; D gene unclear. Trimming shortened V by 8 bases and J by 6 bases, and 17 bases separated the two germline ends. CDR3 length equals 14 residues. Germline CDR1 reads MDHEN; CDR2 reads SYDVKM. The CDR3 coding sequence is TGTGCCAGCTGCTCTTTGCTCCCGCGCAATGAGCAGTTCTTC. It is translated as CASCSLLPRNEQFF.

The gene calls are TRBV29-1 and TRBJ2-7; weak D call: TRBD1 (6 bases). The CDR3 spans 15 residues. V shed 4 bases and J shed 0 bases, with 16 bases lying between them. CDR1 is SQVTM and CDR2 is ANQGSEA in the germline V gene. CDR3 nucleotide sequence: TGCAGCGTTGTCCCCGGCAGGGGCAGCTCCTACGAGCAGTACTTC. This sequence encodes CSVVPGRGSSYEQYF.

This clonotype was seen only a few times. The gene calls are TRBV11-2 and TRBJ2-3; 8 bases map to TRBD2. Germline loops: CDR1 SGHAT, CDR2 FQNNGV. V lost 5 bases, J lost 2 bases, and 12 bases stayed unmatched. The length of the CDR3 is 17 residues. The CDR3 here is CASSQLPGLGYTDTQYF. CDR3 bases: TGTGCCAGCAGCCAGTTACCGGGACTAGGATACACAGATACGCAGTATTTT.

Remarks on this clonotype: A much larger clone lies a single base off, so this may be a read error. The CDR3 DNA reads TGCGCCAGCAGCTTGAATCCCACAGGAATTAATGAAAACCTGTTTTTT. Encoded protein: CASSLNPTGINENLFF. The chain recombines TRBV5-1 with TRBJ1-4; D might be TRBD1 (5 bases). CDR3 length: 16 residues. Germline-derived CDR1 and CDR2 are SGHRS and YFSETQ.

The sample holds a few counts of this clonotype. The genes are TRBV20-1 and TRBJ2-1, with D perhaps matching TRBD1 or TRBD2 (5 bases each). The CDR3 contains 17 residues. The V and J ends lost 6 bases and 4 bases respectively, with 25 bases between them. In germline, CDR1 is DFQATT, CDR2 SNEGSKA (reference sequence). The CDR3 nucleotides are TGCAGTGCGAGAAAACCTCCCCGGGGCGATCTATACAATGAGCAGTTCTTC. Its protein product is CSARKPPRGDLYNEQFF.

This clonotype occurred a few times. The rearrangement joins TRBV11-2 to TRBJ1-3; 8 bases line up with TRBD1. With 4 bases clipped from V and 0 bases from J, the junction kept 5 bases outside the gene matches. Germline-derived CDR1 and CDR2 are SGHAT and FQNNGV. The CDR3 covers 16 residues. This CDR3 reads CASSSTGGSSGNTIYF. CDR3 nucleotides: TGTGCCAGCAGCTCCACAGGGGGAAGCTCTGGAAACACCATATATTTT.

The CDR3 spells CATSREKGLGSYEQYF. In DNA form, the CDR3 reads TGTGCCACCAGCAGAGAGAAGGGGTTGGGCTCCTACGAGCAGTACTTC. The rearrangement links TRBV15 to TRBJ2-7; D may be TRBD1 (5 bases). The germline V gene has CDR1 LNHNV and CDR2 YYDKDF (reference sequence). The length of the CDR3 is 16 residues. Trimming shortened V by 0 bases and J by 0 bases, and 12 bases separated the two germline ends.

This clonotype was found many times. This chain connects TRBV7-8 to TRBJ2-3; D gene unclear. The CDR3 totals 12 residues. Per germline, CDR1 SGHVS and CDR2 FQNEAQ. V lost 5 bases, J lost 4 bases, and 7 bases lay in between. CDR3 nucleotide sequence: TGTGCCAGCAGCCCCGGCGCAGATACGCAGTATTTT. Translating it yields CASSPGADTQYF.

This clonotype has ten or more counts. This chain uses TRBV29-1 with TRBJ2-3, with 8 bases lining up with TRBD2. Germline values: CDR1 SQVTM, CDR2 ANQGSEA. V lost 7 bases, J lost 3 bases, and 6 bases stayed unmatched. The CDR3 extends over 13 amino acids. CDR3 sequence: CSGDTGGTDTQYF. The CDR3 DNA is TGCAGCGGAGATACGGGGGGGACAGATACGCAGTATTTT.

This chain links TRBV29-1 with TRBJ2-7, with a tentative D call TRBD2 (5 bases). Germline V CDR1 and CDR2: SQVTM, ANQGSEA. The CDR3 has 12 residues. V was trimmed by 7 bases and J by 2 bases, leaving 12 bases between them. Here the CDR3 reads CSEEDGAYEQYF. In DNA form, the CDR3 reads TGCAGCGAGGAGGACGGGGCCTACGAGCAGTACTTC.

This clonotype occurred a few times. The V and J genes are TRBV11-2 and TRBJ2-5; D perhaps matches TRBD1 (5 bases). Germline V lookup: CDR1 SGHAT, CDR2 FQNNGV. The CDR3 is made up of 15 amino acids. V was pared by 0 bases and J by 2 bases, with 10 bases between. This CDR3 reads CASSLDGAKQETQYF. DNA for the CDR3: TGTGCCAGCAGCTTAGATGGGGCTAAACAAGAGACCCAGTACTTC.